Below are 28 T cell receptor beta chains sequenced from a single sample in a study of CD8 T cells in Susac syndrome (dated by TCRdb to about 2019). The library was prepared using the immunoSEQ multiplex PCR assay. RNA was extracted with the RNeasy kit and 0.5 to 1 ug was reverse transcribed using random hexamers. Using fastp trimming at Q25 and MiXCR clonotype assembly, TCRdb reanalyzed the public sequencing data and kept in-frame beta chains. All rows with the same CDR3 protein become a single entry with the most common DNA and genes. The sample contains about 130,000 distinct CDR3 sequences, around 94% of them found a single time. More than 0.075% of the sample comes from the top ten. The sample consisted of CD4+ T cells from PBMCs. The receptor source for this set is a human donor in good health.

The chain links TRBV7-2 to TRBJ2-3; D call uncertain. Germline V lookup: CDR1 SGHTA, CDR2 FQGNSA. The CDR3 consists of 15 residues. V was clipped by 5 bases and J by 4 bases, with 16 bases between them. The CDR3 is CASSPTSLQADTQYF. Here the CDR3 DNA reads TGTGCCAGCAGCCCTACATCTCTCCAGGCAGATACGCAGTATTTT.

J is TRBJ1-1 and V is TRBV5-1, with D tentatively TRBD1 (6 bases). Per germline, CDR1 SGHRS and CDR2 YFSETQ. Deletions cut 7 bases from V and 1 base from J, with 11 bases between. This CDR3 contains 13 residues. The CDR3 loop reads CASGWDTNTEAFF. CDR3 bases: TGCGCCAGCGGATGGGACACGAACACTGAAGCTTTCTTT.

The gene calls are TRBV30 and TRBJ1-2; TRBD1 aligns across 7 bases. V shed 0 bases, J shed 9 bases, and the junction held 7 bases outside the gene matches. This CDR3 comprises 13 residues. Germline lookup yields CDR1 GTSNPN and CDR2 SVGIG (reference sequence). DNA for the CDR3: TGTGCCTGGAGTGTAGCTGCAGGGGGTAGCTACACCTTC. It yields the protein CAWSVAAGGSYTF.

V usage is TRBV27 and J usage is TRBJ1-5, with D unresolved. The length of the CDR3 is 16 residues. V was cut by 1 base and J by 6 bases, with 16 bases left in between. Germline CDR1 and CDR2: MNHEY and SMNVEV (reference sequence). CDR3 in amino acids: CASSLYALGGSQPQHF. DNA for the CDR3: TGTGCCAGCAGTTTATACGCCCTGGGAGGGTCTCAGCCCCAGCATTTT.

The rearrangement uses TRBV4-1 and TRBJ1-2; 11 nucleotides align to TRBD1. The CDR3 runs to 14 residues. V lost 6 bases to trimming and J lost 6 bases; unmatched junction nucleotides: 6. The germline CDR1 and CDR2 sequences are MGHRA and YSYEKL. This CDR3 reads CASSRTGGKDGYTF. The CDR3 nucleotides are TGCGCCAGCAGTCGGACAGGGGGCAAGGATGGCTACACCTTC.

V and J are TRBV18 and TRBJ1-4; D may be TRBD1 (6 bases). This CDR3 is 16 amino acids long. Between the trimmed V and J ends, which lost 0 bases and 0 bases, there was a span of 8 bases. Per the germline V gene, CDR1 is KGHSH and CDR2 is LQKENI. CDR3 protein: CASSPPNRATNEKLFF. The CDR3 DNA follows: TGTGCCAGCTCACCACCCAACAGGGCAACTAATGAAAAACTGTTTTTT.

The V call is TRBV12-3 or TRBV12-4, the J call TRBJ2-3, with 9 bases matching TRBD1. CDR3 length equals 13 residues. J lost 6 bases, V lost 3 bases, and 1 base had no gene match. The CDR3 protein is CASSFGQGDTQYF. CDR3 sequence (DNA): TGTGCCAGCAGTTTCGGACAGGGGGATACGCAGTATTTT.

The chain employs TRBV9 and TRBJ2-2, with TRBD1 matching over 7 bases. Germline V gene sequence: CDR1 SGDLS, CDR2 YYNGEE. V lost 2 bases, J lost 6 bases, and 4 bases stayed unmatched. The CDR3 consists of 14 residues. DNA for the CDR3: TGTGCCAGCAGCGTCCGGGACAGATCCGGGGAGCTGTTTTTT. Amino acid sequence: CASSVRDRSGELFF.

This chain uses TRBV5-1 with TRBJ1-1; D unresolved. Germline CDR1 and CDR2: SGHRS and YFSETQ. This CDR3 has 14 residues. V was pared by 0 bases and J by 3 bases, with 9 bases between. CDR3 residues: CASSLEVTDTEAFF. CDR3 nucleotide sequence: TGCGCCAGCAGCTTGGAGGTCACGGACACTGAAGCTTTCTTT.

The rearrangement joins TRBV25-1 to TRBJ2-3; D may be TRBD1 (5 bases). Looked up from germline, CDR1 is MGHDK and CDR2 is SYGVNS. The CDR3 extends over 12 amino acids. Trimming shortened V by 4 bases and J by 9 bases, and 11 bases separated the two germline ends. CDR3 loop: CASSGKGPTQYF. For the CDR3, the DNA is TGTGCCAGCAGTGGTAAGGGGCCCACGCAGTATTTT.

This chain joins TRBV6-1 and TRBJ1-2; D unclear. V lost 4 bases, J lost 7 bases, and 16 bases lay in between. Germline V CDR1 and CDR2: MNHNS, SASEGT. This CDR3 contains 14 residues. CDR3 DNA: TGTGCCAGCAGTGCCCCTGGGCCGACATCTGGCTACACCTTC. It encodes CASSAPGPTSGYTF.

The chain couples TRBV2 to TRBJ1-1; D perhaps matches TRBD1 (6 bases). The CDR3 sequence is 13 residues long. CDR1 and CDR2 (germline): SNHLY, FYNNEI. V was shortened by 4 bases and J by 11 bases, with 17 bases between the two germline ends. CDR3 nucleotide sequence: TGTGCCAGCAGTGCGGCAGGGGAGGATGACGCTTTCTTT. Amino acid sequence: CASSAAGEDDAFF.

This chain connects TRBV7-9 to TRBJ1-1; D may be TRBD1 (6 bases). The CDR3 length is 14 residues. Trimming pared 4 bases from V and 4 bases from J, leaving 13 bases between. Germline values: CDR1 SEHNR, CDR2 FQNEAQ (reference sequence). CDR3: CASSSNVGGTEAFF. In nucleotides, the CDR3 is TGTGCCAGCAGCTCAAACGTAGGGGGCACTGAAGCTTTCTTT.

The J gene is TRBJ2-7, the V gene TRBV19; D not resolved. V lost 0 bases to trimming and J lost 2 bases, with 11 bases between them. The CDR3 loop spans 15 amino acids. CDR1 is LNHDA and CDR2 is SQIVND in the germline V gene (reference sequence). This chain's CDR3 is CASSIDGIITYEQYF. DNA of the CDR3: TGTGCCAGTAGTATAGACGGAATTATTACCTACGAGCAGTACTTC.

The chain combines TRBV2 with TRBJ2-3; D is unclear. Germline CDR1 reads SNHLY; CDR2 reads FYNNEI. The CDR3 has 14 residues. V dropped 1 base and J dropped 6 bases, with 11 bases sitting between them. The CDR3 is CASSEGLLQDTQYF. As DNA, the CDR3 is TGTGCCAGCAGTGAAGGGCTCCTTCAGGATACGCAGTATTTT.

The chain employs TRBV5-4 and TRBJ2-7; no reliable D call. Germline V gene sequence: CDR1 SGHNT, CDR2 YYREEE (reference sequence). This CDR3 spans 14 amino acids. The V gene lost 3 bases and the J gene lost 0 bases, with 10 bases spanning the gap. CDR3 sequence reads: CASSYSASSYEQYF. The CDR3, as DNA: TGTGCCAGCAGCTACTCGGCGAGCTCCTACGAGCAGTACTTC.

The V and J genes are TRBV12-3 or TRBV12-4 and TRBJ1-1; no clear D. Between the trimmed V and J ends, which lost 3 bases and 5 bases, there was a span of 10 bases. The CDR3 loop spans 13 amino acids. In nucleotides, the CDR3 is TGTGCCAGCAGTTTTAAGACACTTACTGAAGCTTTCTTT. It yields the protein CASSFKTLTEAFF.

V is TRBV5-4 and J is TRBJ2-2; 9 positions match TRBD1. Trimming cost V 4 bases and J 0 bases; bases outside gene matches: 4. Germline V CDR1 and CDR2: SGHNT, YYREEE (reference sequence). The CDR3 spans 16 residues. CDR3 sequence reads: CASSTGQGPNTGELFF. The CDR3 nucleotides are TGTGCCAGCAGCACGGGACAGGGACCGAACACCGGGGAGCTGTTTTTT.

J is TRBJ2-3 and V is TRBV7-9, with D unclear. The CDR3 has 11 residues. V was shortened by 5 bases and J by 2 bases, with 2 bases between the two germline ends. The germline V gene encodes CDR1 SEHNR and CDR2 FQNEAQ (reference sequence). The CDR3 DNA follows: TGTGCCAGCAGCCCCACAGATACGCAGTATTTT. This translates into CASSPTDTQYF. Using reference TRBV7-9 and TRBJ2-3 for the parts outside the CDR3, the full variable domain is DTGVSQNPRHKITKRGQNVTFRCDPISEHNRLYWYRQTLGQGPEFLTYFQNEAQLEKSRLLSDRFSAERPKGSFSTLEIQRTEQGDSAMYLCASSPTDTQYFGPGTRLTVL.

CDR3 residues: CASSQAGTRVSRGEQYF. CDR3 nucleotides: TGTGCCAGCAGCCAAGCAGGGACTAGAGTGTCTAGAGGGGAGCAGTACTTC. The rearrangement links TRBV3-1 to TRBJ2-7; 8 bases fit TRBD2. Looked up from germline, CDR1 is LGHDT and CDR2 is YNNKEL (reference sequence). The CDR3 loop spans 17 amino acids. Losses at the gene ends were 1 base for V and 7 bases for J; bases not matched to a gene: 15.

The chain recombines TRBV30 with TRBJ1-5, with 7 bases identical to TRBD1. The CDR3 length is 13 residues. V lost 3 bases, J lost 6 bases, and 5 bases stayed unmatched. The V gene's germline CDR1 is GTSNPN and CDR2 SVGIG (reference sequence). The CDR3 DNA reads TGTGCCTGGAGCAGGGGGGGGAGTCAGCCCCAGCATTTT. It yields the protein CAWSRGGSQPQHF.

This chain uses TRBV7-9 with TRBJ1-1; D not certain. Trimming stripped 8 bases from V and 5 bases from J, with 15 bases between. The germline V gene encodes CDR1 SEHNR and CDR2 FQNEAQ (reference sequence). The CDR3 has 13 residues. In DNA form, the CDR3 reads TGTGCCAGCGGCCCGGGAGGAGCTACTGAAGCTTTCTTT. This gives the protein CASGPGGATEAFF.

CDR3 coding DNA: TGCAGTGCTAGAGACGATCGAGGGGGAGATACGCAGTATTTT. Its translation is CSARDDRGGDTQYF. The chain recombines TRBV20-1 with TRBJ2-3; D might be TRBD1 (6 bases). In germline, CDR1 is DFQATT, CDR2 SNEGSKA (reference sequence). The CDR3 sequence is 14 residues long. V lost 0 bases, J lost 5 bases, and 12 bases lay in between.

This chain connects TRBV5-1 to TRBJ2-5; D not resolved. Germline loops: CDR1 SGHRS, CDR2 YFSETQ. The CDR3 has 13 residues. Trimming removed 0 bases at V and 9 bases at J, with 12 bases between. The CDR3 here is CASSLDFGNPQYF. The CDR3 nucleotides are TGCGCCAGCAGCTTGGATTTTGGAAATCCCCAGTACTTC.

This chain connects TRBV20-1 to TRBJ2-1, with D possibly TRBD1 on 6 matching bases. V lost 6 bases to trimming and J lost 4 bases, with 19 bases between them. The CDR3 spans 15 residues. Germline values: CDR1 DFQATT, CDR2 SNEGSKA (reference sequence). The CDR3 loop is CSASDPGTQYNEQFF. The CDR3 nucleotides read TGCAGTGCAAGTGATCCCGGGACACAGTACAATGAGCAGTTCTTC.

V and J are TRBV30 and TRBJ2-1; 8 bases match TRBD2. The germline V gene has CDR1 GTSNPN and CDR2 SVGIG (reference sequence). The CDR3 is 14 amino acids. V lost 5 bases and J lost 7; bases outside the gene matches: 10. CDR3 in amino acids: CAWAFRAGVNEQFF. Written as DNA, the CDR3 is TGTGCCTGGGCCTTCAGAGCGGGAGTAAATGAGCAGTTCTTC.

The chain has TRBV5-1 and TRBJ1-3; D gene ambiguous. Germline lookup yields CDR1 SGHRS and CDR2 YFSETQ. The germline V and J ends were trimmed by 0 bases and 0 bases, with 7 bases remaining between them. This CDR3 has 15 amino acids. As DNA, the CDR3 is TGCGCCAGCAGCTTGGCTGGGAACTCTGGAAACACCATATATTTT. Translating gives CASSLAGNSGNTIYF.

The chain uses TRBV2 and TRBJ1-5; no firm D call. The ends were cut back, 5 bases at V and 7 bases at J, with 12 bases in the middle. Germline-derived CDR1 and CDR2 are SNHLY and FYNNEI. The CDR3 totals 13 residues. The CDR3 bases are TGTGCCAGCAGTATAGACACTGTCCAGCCCCAGCATTTT. This sequence encodes CASSIDTVQPQHF.